The 14 T cell receptor beta chains listed next were all sequenced from one sample in a study of cytomegalovirus exposure and HLA in healthy donors. The primer mix had 60 Vbeta and 13 Jbeta primers. Method: immunoSEQ multiplex PCR; TCRdb's copy keeps in-frame clones and lacks some. Seen here are about 110,000 clones, 82% observed once, and the top ten hold roughly 2.7%. Sequencing input: PBMCs. These receptors originate from a man aged 25 to 40 in good health and CMV-seropositive.

On this clone itself: At one boundary the junction diverges from the germline segment, which might be a read error. The chain has TRBV18 and TRBJ1-1, with D hard to call. Germline values: CDR1 KGHSH, CDR2 LQKENI. The CDR3 consists of 12 residues. CDR3 in amino acids: CASSQGSDTRIF. The CDR3 DNA reads TGTGCCAGCTCACAAGGATCCGACACCAGAATCTTT.

This clone is a singleton in its sample. This chain uses TRBV5-1 with TRBJ1-2, with D unresolved. The CDR3 contains 15 residues. Germline V gene sequence: CDR1 SGHRS, CDR2 YFSETQ. V dropped 2 bases and J dropped 4 bases, with 15 bases sitting between them. The CDR3 nucleotides read TGCGCCAGCAGCTTAGTCCGGGTCCCCCTCTATGGCTACACCTTC. This encodes CASSLVRVPLYGYTF. Based on the CDR3 plus reference TRBV5-1 and TRBJ1-2, the full variable domain is KAGVTQTPRYLIKTRGQQVTLSCSPISGHRSVSWYQQTPGQGLQFLFEYFSETQRNKGNFPGRFSGRQFSNSRSEMNVSTLELGDSALYLCASSLVRVPLYGYTFGSGTRLTVV.

The V gene is TRBV27, the J gene TRBJ2-1; possibly TRBD1 for D (6 bases). Germline CDR1 reads MNHEY; CDR2 reads SMNVEV (reference sequence). CDR3 length: 14 amino acids. Trimming pared 2 bases from V and 5 bases from J, leaving 10 bases between. The CDR3 sequence: CASSLRDTNNEQFF. The CDR3 region has the DNA TGTGCCAGCAGTTTAAGGGACACCAACAATGAGCAGTTCTTC.

This chain uses TRBV13 with TRBJ2-1; possibly TRBD1 for D (6 bases). The CDR3 loop spans 13 amino acids. The germline CDR1 and CDR2 sequences are PRHDT and FYEKMQ (reference sequence). Deletions cut 4 bases from V and 9 bases from J, with 13 bases between. The CDR3 is CASSYEQGGEQFF. The CDR3, as DNA: TGTGCCAGCAGCTACGAACAGGGCGGTGAGCAGTTCTTC.

The chain has TRBV9 and TRBJ2-5; D not resolved. This CDR3 is 16 amino acids long. Germline V gene sequence: CDR1 SGDLS, CDR2 YYNGEE. V was shortened by 0 bases and J by 1 base, with 13 bases between the two germline ends. CDR3 amino acids: CASSVATSGGQETQYF. CDR3 DNA sequence: TGTGCCAGCAGCGTAGCTACTTCTGGCGGCCAAGAGACCCAGTACTTC.

The V call is TRBV28, the J call TRBJ2-3; no clear D gene. Trimming left V 6 bases short and J 6 bases short, with 13 bases between. Germline-derived CDR1 and CDR2 are MDHEN and SYDVKM. This CDR3 contains 13 residues. For the CDR3, the DNA is TGTGCCAGCAGCCATCAACTCTTGGATACGCAGTATTTT. It is translated as CASSHQLLDTQYF. Full variable domain (remainder filled in from reference TRBV28 and TRBJ2-3): DVKVTQSSRYLVKRTGEKVFLECVQDMDHENMFWYRQDPGLGLRLIYFSYDVKMKEKGDIPEGYSVSREKKERFSLILESASTNQTSMYLCASSHQLLDTQYFGPGTRLTVL.

The J gene is TRBJ1-4, the V gene TRBV4-2, with TRBD1 as a possible D gene (6 bases). This CDR3 has 16 amino acids. Trimming shortened V by 0 bases and J by 7 bases, and 15 bases separated the two germline ends. Germline V gene lookup returns CDR1 LGHNA and CDR2 YNFKEQ. The CDR3 DNA reads as TGTGCCAGCAGCCAAGATTGGAACAGGGTCCGTGAAAAACTGTTTTTT. The encoded protein is CASSQDWNRVREKLFF.

As concerns this clone: Given the absence of the conserved phenylalanine or tryptophan at the CDR3 end, a read error is likely. The DNA is left out, because the CDR3 cannot be placed on it with certainty; the CDR3 is given as TCRdb lists it. The chain recombines TRBV6-1 with TRBJ1-2; the table assigns TRBD1, which was not confirmed against the DNA. The CDR3 region is 10 residues in length, termini included. CDR1 and CDR2 from the germline V gene are MNHNS and SASEGT. The CDR3 protein is CASSISTGVV.

V is TRBV5-4 and J is TRBJ1-5; D perhaps matches TRBD1 (5 bases). The CDR3 extends over 15 amino acids. Deletions cut 4 bases from V and 6 bases from J, with 17 bases between. Germline CDR1 reads SGHNT; CDR2 reads YYREEE (reference sequence). CDR3: CASSPSPGRGQPQHF. The CDR3 DNA reads TGTGCCAGCAGCCCATCTCCAGGGCGAGGTCAGCCCCAGCATTTT.

The chain recombines TRBV11-2 with TRBJ2-2; D may be TRBD1 (6 bases). The V gene lost 4 bases and the J gene lost 4 bases, with 16 bases spanning the gap. The germline CDR1 and CDR2 sequences are SGHAT and FQNNGV. CDR3 length equals 16 residues. CDR3 amino acids: CASSYRTAGGTGELFF. The CDR3 nucleotides are TGTGCCAGCAGCTATAGGACAGCTGGAGGCACCGGGGAGCTGTTTTTT.

The V call is TRBV5-1, the J call TRBJ2-3; 10 nucleotides align to TRBD2. Per germline, CDR1 SGHRS and CDR2 YFSETQ. J lost 4 bases, V lost 3 bases, and 2 bases had no gene match. This CDR3 contains 14 residues. CDR3 sequence: CASSSTSGSDTQYF. The CDR3 coding sequence is TGCGCCAGCAGCTCGACTAGCGGGTCAGATACGCAGTATTTT.

The chain links TRBV10-2 to TRBJ1-2, with no clear D. CDR1 is WSHSY and CDR2 is SAAADI in the germline V gene. The CDR3 totals 15 residues. Trimming took 3 bases from V and 8 from J, leaving 19 bases between them. CDR3 in DNA: TGCGCCAGCAGTGACCTACTGGGCGGGGATAAAGGCTACACCTTC. Protein sequence: CASSDLLGGDKGYTF.

This clone was detected a few times. This chain uses TRBV6-5 with TRBJ1-5; D might be TRBD1 (6 bases). This CDR3 has 13 residues. From germline, CDR1 is MNHEY and CDR2 SVGAGI. V dropped 9 bases and J dropped 1 base, with 10 bases sitting between them. The CDR3 region has the DNA TGTGCCAGTGGTGGGGGCAGCAATCAGCCCCAGCATTTT. Translating it yields CASGGGSNQPQHF.

The rearrangement links TRBV5-1 to TRBJ1-3; D not resolved. CDR1 SGHRS and CDR2 YFSETQ come from the germline V gene. V was cut by 2 bases and J by 0 bases, with 12 bases left in between. This CDR3 is 16 amino acids long. The CDR3 DNA reads TGCGCCAGCAGCTTTGGAGAAGGGAGCTCTGGAAACACCATATATTTT. It encodes CASSFGEGSSGNTIYF.